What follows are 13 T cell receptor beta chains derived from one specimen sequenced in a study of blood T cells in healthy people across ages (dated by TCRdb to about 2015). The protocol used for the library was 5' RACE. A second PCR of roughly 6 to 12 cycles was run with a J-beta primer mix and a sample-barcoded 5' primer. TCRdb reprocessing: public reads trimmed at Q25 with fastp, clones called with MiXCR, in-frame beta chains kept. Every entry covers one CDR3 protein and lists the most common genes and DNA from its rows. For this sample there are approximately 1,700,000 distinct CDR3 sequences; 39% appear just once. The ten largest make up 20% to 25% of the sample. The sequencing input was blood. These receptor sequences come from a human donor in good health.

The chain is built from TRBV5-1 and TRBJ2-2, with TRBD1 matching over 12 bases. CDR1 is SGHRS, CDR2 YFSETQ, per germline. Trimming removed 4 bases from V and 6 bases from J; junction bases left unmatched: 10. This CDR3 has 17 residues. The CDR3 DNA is TGCGCCAGCAGCCCCGGGACAGGGGGCTACAACGCCGGGGAGCTGTTTTTT. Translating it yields CASSPGTGGYNAGELFF.

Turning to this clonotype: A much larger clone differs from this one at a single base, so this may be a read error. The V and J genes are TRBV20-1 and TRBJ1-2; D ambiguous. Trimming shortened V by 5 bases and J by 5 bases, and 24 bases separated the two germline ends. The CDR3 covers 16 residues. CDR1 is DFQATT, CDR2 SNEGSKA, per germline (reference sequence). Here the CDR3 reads CSADGIEQSVLYGYTF. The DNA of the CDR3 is TGCAGTGCTGATGGGATAGAACAGAGCGTCCTTTATGGCTACACCTTC.

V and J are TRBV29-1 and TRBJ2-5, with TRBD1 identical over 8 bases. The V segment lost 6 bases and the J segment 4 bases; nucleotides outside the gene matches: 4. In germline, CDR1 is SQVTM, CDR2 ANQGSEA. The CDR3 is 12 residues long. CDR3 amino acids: CSVLTGAETQYF. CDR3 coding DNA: TGCAGCGTCCTGACAGGGGCAGAGACCCAGTACTTC. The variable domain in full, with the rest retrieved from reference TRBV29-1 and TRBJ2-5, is SAVISQKPSRDICQRGTSLTIQCQVDSQVTMMFWYRQQPGQSLTLIATANQGSEATYESGFVIDKFPISRPNLTFSTLTVSNMSPEDSSIYLCSVLTGAETQYFGPGTRLLVL.

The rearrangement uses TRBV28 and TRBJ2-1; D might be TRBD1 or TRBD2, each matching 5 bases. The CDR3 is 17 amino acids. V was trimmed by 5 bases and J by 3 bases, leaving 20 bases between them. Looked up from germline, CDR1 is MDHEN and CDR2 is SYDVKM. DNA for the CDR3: TGTGCCAGCAGTCGGACGGGACGGACCAGACTCTACAATGAGCAGTTCTTC. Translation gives CASSRTGRTRLYNEQFF.

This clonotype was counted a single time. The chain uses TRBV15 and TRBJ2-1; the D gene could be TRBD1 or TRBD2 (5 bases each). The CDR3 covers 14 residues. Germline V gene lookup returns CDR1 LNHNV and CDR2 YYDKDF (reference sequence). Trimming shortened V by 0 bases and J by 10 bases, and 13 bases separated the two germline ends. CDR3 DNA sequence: TGTGCCACCAGCAGAGATCCCCCCGGGGCAGAGCAGTTCTTC. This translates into CATSRDPPGAEQFF.

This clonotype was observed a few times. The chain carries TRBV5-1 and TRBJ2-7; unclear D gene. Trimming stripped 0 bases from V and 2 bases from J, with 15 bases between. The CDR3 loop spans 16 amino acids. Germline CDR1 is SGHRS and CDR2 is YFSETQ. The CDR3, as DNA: TGCGCCAGCAGCTTGGGTTTGGGGTTCAGTGCCTACGAGCAGTACTTC. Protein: CASSLGLGFSAYEQYF.

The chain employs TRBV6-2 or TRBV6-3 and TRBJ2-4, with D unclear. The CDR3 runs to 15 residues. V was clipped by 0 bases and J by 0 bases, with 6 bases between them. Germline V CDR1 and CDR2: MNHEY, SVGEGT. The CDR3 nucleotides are TGTGCCAGCAGTTACTCGTCAATAGCCAAAAACATTCAGTACTTC. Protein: CASSYSSIAKNIQYF.

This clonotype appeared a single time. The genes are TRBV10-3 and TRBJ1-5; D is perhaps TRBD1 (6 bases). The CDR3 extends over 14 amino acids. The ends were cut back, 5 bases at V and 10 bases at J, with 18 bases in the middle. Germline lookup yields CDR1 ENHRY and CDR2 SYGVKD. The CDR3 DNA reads TGTGCCATCAGTCAGGACAGAGACGGAGTACCCCAGCATTTT. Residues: CAISQDRDGVPQHF.

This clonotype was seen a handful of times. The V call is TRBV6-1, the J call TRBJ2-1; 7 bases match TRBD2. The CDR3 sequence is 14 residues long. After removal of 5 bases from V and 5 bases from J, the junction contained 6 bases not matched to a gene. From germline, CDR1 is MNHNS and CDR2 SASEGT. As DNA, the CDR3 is TGTGCCAGCAGTAGGGACTACCTCGACAATGAGCAGTTCTTC. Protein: CASSRDYLDNEQFF.

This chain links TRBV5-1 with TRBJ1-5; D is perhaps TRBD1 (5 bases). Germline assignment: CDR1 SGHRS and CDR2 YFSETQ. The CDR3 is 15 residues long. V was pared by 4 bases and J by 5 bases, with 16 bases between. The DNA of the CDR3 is TGCGCCAGCAGCGGATCTGGGGGGAAGGATCAGCCCCAGCATTTT. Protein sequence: CASSGSGGKDQPQHF.

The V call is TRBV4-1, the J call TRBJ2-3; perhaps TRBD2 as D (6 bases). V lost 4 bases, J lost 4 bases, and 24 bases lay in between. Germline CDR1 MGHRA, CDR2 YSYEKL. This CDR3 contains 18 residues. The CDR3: CASSLGTGSIFWSDTQYF. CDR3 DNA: TGCGCCAGCAGCCTAGGAACCGGGAGCATCTTTTGGTCAGATACGCAGTATTTT.

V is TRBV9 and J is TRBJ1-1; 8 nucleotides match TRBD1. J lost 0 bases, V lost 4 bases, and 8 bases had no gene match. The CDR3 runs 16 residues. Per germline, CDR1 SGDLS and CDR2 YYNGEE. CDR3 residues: CASSSRRGLMNTEAFF. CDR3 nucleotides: TGTGCCAGCAGCTCACGCAGGGGGCTCATGAACACTGAAGCTTTCTTT. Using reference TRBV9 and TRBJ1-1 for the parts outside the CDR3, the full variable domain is DSGVTQTPKHLITATGQRVTLRCSPRSGDLSVYWYQQSLDQGLQFLIQYYNGEERAKGNILERFSAQQFPDLHSELNLSSLELGDSALYFCASSSRRGLMNTEAFFGQGTRLTVV.

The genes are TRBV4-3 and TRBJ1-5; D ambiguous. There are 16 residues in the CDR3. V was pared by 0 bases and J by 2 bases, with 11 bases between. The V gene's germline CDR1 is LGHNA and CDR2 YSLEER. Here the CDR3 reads CASSQDWAVRNQPQHF. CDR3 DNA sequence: TGCGCCAGCAGCCAAGATTGGGCAGTTCGCAATCAGCCCCAGCATTTT.